The rows below give T cell receptor beta chains drawn from one sample of a study of blood T cell repertoires in COVID-19. Profiled with immunoSEQ multiplex PCR; TCRdb holds only in-frame clones, not every one. The table records about 140,000 clones, 84% of them present only once. The sequencing input was PBMCs or T cells enriched from blood (not recorded which). The receptors shown here come from a woman between 45 and 60 years old with acute COVID-19. CDR3s include the opening cysteine and the closing phenylalanine or tryptophan. A D gene is named only where the DNA matches it firmly. Size is omitted from some rows. Given values are once, few, many or a class for expanded clones.

>TRBV5-1|few|TRBJ1-2|-
CASSLYLTARNYGYTF
TGCGCCAGCAGCTTGTATTTGACAGCAAGAAACTATGGCTACACCTTC
>TRBV5-6|-|TRBJ2-3|TRBD1
CASRIPGQGADTQYF
TGTGCCAGCAGAATACCGGGACAGGGGGCAGATACGCAGTATTTT
>TRBV5-6|-|TRBJ1-5|TRBD1
CASSQRDRGFNQPQHF
TGTGCCAGCAGCCAAAGGGACAGGGGATTCAATCAGCCCCAGCATTTT
>TRBV7-9|few|TRBJ1-4|-
CASSLRGYEKLFF
TGTGCCAGCAGCTTACGAGGTTATGAAAAACTGTTTTTT
>TRBV27|-|TRBJ2-1|-
CASSRLAPTYNEQFF
TGTGCCAGCTCGAGGCTAGCGCCGACCTACAATGAGCAGTTCTTC
>TRBV7-8|-|TRBJ2-7|TRBD2
CASSGGLAGASYEQYF
TGTGCCAGCAGCGGCGGACTAGCGGGGGCCTCCTACGAGCAGTACTTC
>TRBV28|-|TRBJ1-6|TRBD1
CASTPSQGAGSPLHF
TGTGCCAGCACTCCCTCCCAGGGGGCTGGTTCACCCCTCCACTTT
>TRBV7-3|-|TRBJ2-1|-
CASSEGIMEGQGEQFF
TGTGCCAGCAGCGAGGGAATTATGGAGGGCCAGGGTGAGCAGTTCTTC
>TRBV3-1/TRBV3-2|-|TRBJ2-5|TRBD2
CASSGLTSGKVETQYF
TGTGCCAGCAGCGGGCTGACTAGCGGGAAGGTAGAGACCCAGTACTTC
>TRBV6-5|-|TRBJ1-1|-
CASTWGLGANTEAFF
TGTGCCAGCACTTGGGGGCTCGGGGCGAACACTGAAGCTTTCTTT
>TRBV3-1/TRBV3-2|-|TRBJ2-7|TRBD2
CASSRSGGYYEQYF
TGTGCCAGCAGCCGTAGCGGGGGTTATTACGAGCAGTACTTC
>TRBV28|-|TRBJ2-7|TRBD2
CASSRRESVSEQYF
TGTGCCAGCAGCAGGCGGGAGTCGGTCTCTGAGCAGTACTTC
>TRBV12-3/TRBV12-4|-|TRBJ2-7|TRBD1
CASRGTAYEQYF
TGTGCCAGCAGAGGGACAGCCTACGAGCAGTACTTC
>TRBV6-5|-|TRBJ1-2|-
CASSLQGKTGGYTF
TGTGCCAGCAGTCTACAGGGAAAGACGGGTGGCTACACCTTC
>TRBV27|once|TRBJ1-2|TRBD1
CASRPTGQGGGYTF
TGTGCCAGCAGACCGACGGGACAGGGCGGGGGCTACACCTTC
>TRBV5-1|-|TRBJ1-2|-
CASSLGTTDNYGYTF
TGCGCCAGCAGCTTGGGGACAACCGATAACTATGGCTACACCTTC
>TRBV6-1|-|TRBJ1-5|TRBD1
CASSVLRDRGLQPQHF
TGTGCCAGCAGTGTTCTCCGGGACAGGGGGCTTCAGCCCCAGCATTTT
>TRBV5-1|-|TRBJ1-4|TRBD1
CASSSQGAYEKLFF
TGCGCCAGCAGCTCTCAGGGGGCCTATGAAAAACTGTTTTTT
>TRBV14|-|TRBJ2-5|-
CASSQDRAGGIQETQYF
TGTGCCAGCAGCCAAGATAGGGCAGGGGGGATCCAAGAGACCCAGTACTTC
>TRBV5-4|-|TRBJ2-5|TRBD1
CASSLQGEETQYF
TGTGCCAGCAGCTTACAGGGGGAAGAGACCCAGTACTTC
>TRBV19|-|TRBJ2-5|TRBD1
CASSFFGTGGETQYF
TGTGCCAGTAGTTTTTTCGGGACAGGGGGAGAGACCCAGTACTTC
>TRBV9|-|TRBJ1-3|-
CASSTRSGNTIYF
TGTGCCAGCAGCACTCGAAGTGGAAACACCATATATTTT
>TRBV19|-|TRBJ1-1|TRBD1
CASSDTGVTEAFF
TGTGCCAGTAGCGACACAGGGGTCACTGAAGCTTTCTTT
>TRBV24-1|-|TRBJ2-1|TRBD2
CATSVPGLAGIFNEQFF
TGTGCCACCAGTGTCCCGGGACTAGCGGGAATCTTTAATGAGCAGTTCTTC
>TRBV2|-|TRBJ2-7|-
CASSEAGQSPYEQYF
TGTGCCAGCAGTGAGGCCGGACAGTCCCCCTACGAGCAGTACTTC
>TRBV19|-|TRBJ1-1|TRBD1
CATVLQGMNTEAFF
TGTGCCACCGTACTACAGGGGATGAACACTGAAGCTTTCTTT
>TRBV19|-|TRBJ1-2|TRBD1
CASSESGGGYGYTF
TGTGCCAGTAGTGAATCAGGGGGCGGGTATGGCTACACCTTC
>TRBV5-1|once|TRBJ2-7|-
CASSPLGEGVEQYF
TGCGCCAGCAGCCCCCTGGGGGAGGGGGTAGAGCAGTACTTC
>TRBV10-3|-|TRBJ2-7|-
CAISESDNYEQYF
TGTGCCATCAGTGAGTCCGACAACTACGAGCAGTACTTC
>TRBV29-1|-|TRBJ2-1|TRBD2
CSVEEREWNEQFF
TGCAGCGTTGAGGAGCGGGAGTGGAATGAGCAGTTCTTC
>TRBV6-5|-|TRBJ1-1|TRBD1
CASSWGTGGSTEAFF
TGTGCCAGCAGTTGGGGAACAGGGGGAAGCACTGAAGCTTTCTTT
>TRBV21-1|once|TRBJ2-2|-
CASMTAYRGRIGTGELFF
TGTGCCAGCATGACGGCTTACAGGGGGCGCATTGGCACCGGGGAGCTGTTTTTT
>TRBV6-5|-|TRBJ1-2|TRBD1
CASSYSTGTGYTF
TGTGCCAGCAGTTACTCGACAGGGACCGGCTACACCTTC
>TRBV11-2|-|TRBJ2-2|-
CASSRNTGELFF
TGTGCCAGCAGCCGGAACACCGGGGAGCTGTTTTTT
>TRBV7-2|-|TRBJ2-7|TRBD2
CASSYSGLAGIYEQYF
TGTGCCAGCAGCTACTCGGGACTAGCGGGAATCTACGAGCAGTACTTC
>TRBV7-9|-|TRBJ2-1|-
CASSFQGSYNEQFF
TGTGCCAGCAGCTTCCAGGGCTCCTACAATGAGCAGTTCTTC
>TRBV7-2|-|TRBJ2-1|-
CASSLVGGGTSHNEQFF
TGTGCCAGCAGCTTAGTGGGTGGAGGCACATCCCACAATGAGCAGTTCTTC
>TRBV6-1|-|TRBJ1-4|-
CASSEARGVGTNEKLFF
TGTGCCAGCAGTGAAGCGCGGGGGGTAGGAACTAATGAAAAACTGTTTTTT
>TRBV7-9|-|TRBJ1-2|-
CASSLQGVGYTF
TGTGCCAGCAGCTTGCAGGGTGTCGGCTACACCTTC
>TRBV4-1|-|TRBJ2-7|-
CASSQVWIAASIEQYF
TGCGCCAGCAGCCAAGTGTGGATAGCGGCTTCTATTGAGCAGTACTTC
>TRBV19|-|TRBJ1-2|-
CASSIRVDGYTF
TGTGCCAGTAGTATTAGAGTTGATGGCTACACCTTC
>TRBV7-9|-|TRBJ2-1|-
CASSFGLPGDEQFF
TGTGCCAGCAGCTTCGGACTGCCGGGGGATGAGCAGTTCTTC
>TRBV3-1/TRBV3-2|-|TRBJ2-1|-
CASSHDNEQFF
TGTGCCAGCAGCCACGACAACGAGCAGTTCTTC
>TRBV28|-|TRBJ2-2|TRBD1
CASSRDRGHNTGELFF
TGTGCCAGCAGTCGGGACAGGGGGCATAACACCGGGGAGCTGTTTTTT
>TRBV11-1|-|TRBJ2-5|-
CASSLVQGETQYF
TGTGCCAGCAGCTTGGTCCAGGGGGAGACCCAGTACTTC
>TRBV7-6|-|TRBJ2-2|-
CASSFPGEGELFF
TGTGCCAGCAGCTTCCCCGGTGAGGGGGAGCTGTTTTTT
>TRBV7-8|-|TRBJ2-1|-
CASSLEIASSYNEQFF
TGTGCCAGCAGCTTAGAGATAGCAAGCTCCTACAATGAGCAGTTCTTC